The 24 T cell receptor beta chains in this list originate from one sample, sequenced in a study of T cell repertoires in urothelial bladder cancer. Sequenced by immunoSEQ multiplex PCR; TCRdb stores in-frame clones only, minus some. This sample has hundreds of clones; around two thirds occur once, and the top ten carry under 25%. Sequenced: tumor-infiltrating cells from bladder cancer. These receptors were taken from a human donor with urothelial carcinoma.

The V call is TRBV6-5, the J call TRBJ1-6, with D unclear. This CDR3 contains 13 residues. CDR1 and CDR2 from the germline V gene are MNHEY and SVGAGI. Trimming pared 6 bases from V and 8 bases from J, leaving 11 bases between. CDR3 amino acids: CASSTGFDSPLHF. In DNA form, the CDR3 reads TGTGCCAGCAGCACCGGGTTCGATTCACCCCTCCACTTT.

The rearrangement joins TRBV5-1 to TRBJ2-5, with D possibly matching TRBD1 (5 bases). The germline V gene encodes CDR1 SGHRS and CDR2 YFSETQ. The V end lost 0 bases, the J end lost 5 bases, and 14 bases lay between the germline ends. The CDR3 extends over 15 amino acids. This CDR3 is CASSLVRDIRETQYF. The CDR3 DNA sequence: TGCGCCAGCAGCTTGGTCAGGGATATTCGGGAGACCCAGTACTTC.

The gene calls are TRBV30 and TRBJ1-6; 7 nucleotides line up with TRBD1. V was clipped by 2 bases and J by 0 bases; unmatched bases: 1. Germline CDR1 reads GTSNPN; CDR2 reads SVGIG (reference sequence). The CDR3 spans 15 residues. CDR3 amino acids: CAWSRGLSYNSPLHF. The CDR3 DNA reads TGTGCCTGGAGTAGGGGGCTCTCCTATAATTCACCCCTCCACTTT.

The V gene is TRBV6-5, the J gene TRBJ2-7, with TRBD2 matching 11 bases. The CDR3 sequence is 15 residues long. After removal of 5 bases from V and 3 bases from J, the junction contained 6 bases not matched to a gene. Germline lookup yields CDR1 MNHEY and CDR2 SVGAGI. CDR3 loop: CASSRPGLAGYEQYF. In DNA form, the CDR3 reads TGTGCCAGCAGTCGACCCGGACTAGCGGGCTACGAGCAGTACTTC.

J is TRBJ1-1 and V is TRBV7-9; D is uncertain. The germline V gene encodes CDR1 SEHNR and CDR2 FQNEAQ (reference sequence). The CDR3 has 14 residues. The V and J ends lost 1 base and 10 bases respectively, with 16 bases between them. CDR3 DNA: TGTGCCAGCAGCTTAGGGCAGGATTATGAGGGAGCTTTCTTT. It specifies CASSLGQDYEGAFF.

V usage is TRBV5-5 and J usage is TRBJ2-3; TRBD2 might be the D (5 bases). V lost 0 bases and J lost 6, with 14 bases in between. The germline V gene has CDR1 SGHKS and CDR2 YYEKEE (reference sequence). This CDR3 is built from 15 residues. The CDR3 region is CASSLDLGRLDTQYF. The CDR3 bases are TGTGCCAGCAGCTTGGACTTGGGGAGATTGGATACGCAGTATTTT. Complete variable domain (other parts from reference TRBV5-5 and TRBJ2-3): DAGVTQSPTHLIKTRGQQVTLRCSPISGHKSVSWYQQVLGQGPQFIFQYYEKEERGRGNFPDRFSARQFPNYSSELNVNALLLGDSALYLCASSLDLGRLDTQYFGPGTRLTVL.

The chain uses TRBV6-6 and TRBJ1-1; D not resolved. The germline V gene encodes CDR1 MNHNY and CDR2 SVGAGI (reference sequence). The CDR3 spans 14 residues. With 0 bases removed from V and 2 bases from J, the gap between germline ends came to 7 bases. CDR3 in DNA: TGTGCCAGCAGTTACTCGAAGGCCAACACTGAAGCTTTCTTT. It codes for CASSYSKANTEAFF.

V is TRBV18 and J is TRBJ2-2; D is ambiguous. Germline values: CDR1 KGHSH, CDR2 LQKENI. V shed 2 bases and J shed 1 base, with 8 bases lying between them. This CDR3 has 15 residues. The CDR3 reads CASSPETQNTGELFF. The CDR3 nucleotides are TGTGCCAGCTCACCAGAGACACAGAACACCGGGGAGCTGTTTTTT.

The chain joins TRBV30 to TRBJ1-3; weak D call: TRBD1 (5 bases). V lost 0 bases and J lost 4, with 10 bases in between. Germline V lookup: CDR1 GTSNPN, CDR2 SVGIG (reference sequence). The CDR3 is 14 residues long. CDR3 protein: CAWSVWGVGNTIYF. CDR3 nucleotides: TGTGCCTGGAGTGTATGGGGGGTCGGAAACACCATATATTTT.

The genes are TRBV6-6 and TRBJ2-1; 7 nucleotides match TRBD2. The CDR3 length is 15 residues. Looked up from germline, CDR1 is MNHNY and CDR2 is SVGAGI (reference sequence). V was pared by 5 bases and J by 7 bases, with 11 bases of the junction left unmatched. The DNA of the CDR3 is TGTGCCAGCAGTCCACCGGCGGGAGCGAATAATGAGCAGTTCTTC. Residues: CASSPPAGANNEQFF.

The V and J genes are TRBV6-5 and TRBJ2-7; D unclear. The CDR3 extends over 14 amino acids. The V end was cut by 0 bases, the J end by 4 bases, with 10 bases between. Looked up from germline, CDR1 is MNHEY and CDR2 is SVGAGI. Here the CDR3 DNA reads TGTGCCAGCAGTTACTCCCCCACGGGTTACGAGCAGTACGTC. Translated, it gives CASSYSPTGYEQYV.

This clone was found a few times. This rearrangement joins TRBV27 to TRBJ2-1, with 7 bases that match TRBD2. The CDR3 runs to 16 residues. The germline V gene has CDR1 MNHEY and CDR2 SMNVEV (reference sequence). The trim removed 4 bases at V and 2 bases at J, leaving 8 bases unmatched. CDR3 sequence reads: CASSSGAGRTYNEQFF. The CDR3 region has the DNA TGTGCCAGCAGTTCGGGAGCCGGGAGGACCTACAATGAGCAGTTCTTC.

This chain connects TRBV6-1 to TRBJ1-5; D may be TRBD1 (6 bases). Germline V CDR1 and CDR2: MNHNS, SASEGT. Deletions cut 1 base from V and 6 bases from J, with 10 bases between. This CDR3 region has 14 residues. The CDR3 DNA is TGTGCCAGCAGTGAAGACAGGGTCTTTCAGCCCCAGCATTTT. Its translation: CASSEDRVFQPQHF.

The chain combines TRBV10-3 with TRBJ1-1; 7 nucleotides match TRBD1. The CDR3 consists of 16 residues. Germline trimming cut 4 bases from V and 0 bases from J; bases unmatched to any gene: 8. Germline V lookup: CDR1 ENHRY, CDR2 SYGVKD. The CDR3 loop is CAISGSPGQMNTEAFF. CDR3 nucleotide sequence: TGTGCCATCAGTGGGTCTCCGGGACAGATGAACACTGAAGCTTTCTTT.

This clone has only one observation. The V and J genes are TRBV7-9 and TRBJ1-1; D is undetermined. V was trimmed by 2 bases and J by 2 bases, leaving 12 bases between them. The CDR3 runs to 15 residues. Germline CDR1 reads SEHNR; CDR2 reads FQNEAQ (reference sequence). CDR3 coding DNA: TGTGCCAGCAGCTTAAGTGGACGGATAAACACTGAAGCTTTCTTT. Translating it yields CASSLSGRINTEAFF.

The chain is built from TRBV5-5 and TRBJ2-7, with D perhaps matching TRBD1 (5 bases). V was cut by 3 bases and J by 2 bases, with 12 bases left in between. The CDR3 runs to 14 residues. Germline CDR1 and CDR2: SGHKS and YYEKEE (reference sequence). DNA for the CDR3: TGTGCCAGCAGCTATGACAGTTCACCCTACGAGCAGTACGTC. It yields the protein CASSYDSSPYEQYV.

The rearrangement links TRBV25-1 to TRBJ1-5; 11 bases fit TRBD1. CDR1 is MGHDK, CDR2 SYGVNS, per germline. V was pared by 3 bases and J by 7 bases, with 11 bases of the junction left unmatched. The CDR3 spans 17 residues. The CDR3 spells CASSDSHRDRGNQPQHF. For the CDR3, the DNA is TGTGCCAGCAGTGATTCACACCGGGACAGGGGGAACCAGCCCCAGCATTTT.

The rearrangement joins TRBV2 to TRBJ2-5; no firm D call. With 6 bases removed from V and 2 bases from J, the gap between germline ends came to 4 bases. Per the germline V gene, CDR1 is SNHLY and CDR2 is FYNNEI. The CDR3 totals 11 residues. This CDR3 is CASREQETQYF. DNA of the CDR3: TGTGCCAGCAGGGAGCAAGAGACCCAGTACTTC.

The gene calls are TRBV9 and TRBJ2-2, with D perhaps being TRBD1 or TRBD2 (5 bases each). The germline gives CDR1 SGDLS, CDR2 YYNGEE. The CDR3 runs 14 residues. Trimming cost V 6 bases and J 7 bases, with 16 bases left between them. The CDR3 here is CASTAFEGLGELFF. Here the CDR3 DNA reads TGTGCCAGCACCGCGTTTGAGGGGCTCGGGGAGCTGTTTTTT.

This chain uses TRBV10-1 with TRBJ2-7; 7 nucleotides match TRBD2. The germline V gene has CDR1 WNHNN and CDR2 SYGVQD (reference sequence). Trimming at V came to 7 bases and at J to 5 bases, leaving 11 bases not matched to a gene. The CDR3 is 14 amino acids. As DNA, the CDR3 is TGCGCCAGCACCCCCTACGGGGGGACCAACGAGCAGTACGTC. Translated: CASTPYGGTNEQYV.

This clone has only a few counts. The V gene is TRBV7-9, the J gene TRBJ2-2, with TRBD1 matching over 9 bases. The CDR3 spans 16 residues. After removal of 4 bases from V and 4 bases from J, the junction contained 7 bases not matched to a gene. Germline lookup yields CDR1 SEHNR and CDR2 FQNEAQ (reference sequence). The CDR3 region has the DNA TGTGCCAGCAGCTCGTTGACAGGGGGTTCCACCGGGGAGCTGTTTTTT. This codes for CASSSLTGGSTGELFF.

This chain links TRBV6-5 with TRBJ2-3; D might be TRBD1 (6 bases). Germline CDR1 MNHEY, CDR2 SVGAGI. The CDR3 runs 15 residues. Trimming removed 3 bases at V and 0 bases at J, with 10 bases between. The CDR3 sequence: CASSYATGSTDTQYF. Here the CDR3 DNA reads TGTGCCAGCAGTTATGCCACAGGGAGCACAGATACGCAGTATTTT.

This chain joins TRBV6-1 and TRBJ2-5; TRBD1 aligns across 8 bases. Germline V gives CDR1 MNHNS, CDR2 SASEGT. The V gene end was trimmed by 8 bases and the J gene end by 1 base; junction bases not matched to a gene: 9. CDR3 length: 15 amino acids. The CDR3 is CASFSQGARQETQYF. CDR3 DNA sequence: TGTGCCAGCTTTAGCCAGGGGGCCCGCCAAGAGACCCAGTACTTC.

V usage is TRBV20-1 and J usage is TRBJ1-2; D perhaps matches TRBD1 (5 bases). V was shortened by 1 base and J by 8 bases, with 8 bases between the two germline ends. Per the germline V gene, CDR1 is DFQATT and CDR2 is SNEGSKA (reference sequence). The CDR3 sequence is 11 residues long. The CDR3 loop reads CSARGGEGYTF. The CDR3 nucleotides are TGCAGTGCTAGAGGAGGGGAGGGCTACACCTTC.